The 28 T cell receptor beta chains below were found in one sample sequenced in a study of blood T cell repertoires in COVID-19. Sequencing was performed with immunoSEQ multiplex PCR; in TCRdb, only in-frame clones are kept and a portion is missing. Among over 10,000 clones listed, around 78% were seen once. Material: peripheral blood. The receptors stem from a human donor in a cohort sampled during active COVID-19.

The CDR3 bases are TGTGCCAGTAAAGGGGGCAGGGGGCCCGCCTCTGGGGCCAACGTCCTGACTTTC. It codes for CASKGGRGPASGANVLTF. The chain couples TRBV19 to TRBJ2-6, with 8 bases aligning to TRBD1. The CDR3 consists of 18 residues. Unmatched junction bases numbered 11, after V lost 7 bases and J lost 0 bases. The germline CDR1 and CDR2 sequences are LNHDA and SQIVND (reference sequence).

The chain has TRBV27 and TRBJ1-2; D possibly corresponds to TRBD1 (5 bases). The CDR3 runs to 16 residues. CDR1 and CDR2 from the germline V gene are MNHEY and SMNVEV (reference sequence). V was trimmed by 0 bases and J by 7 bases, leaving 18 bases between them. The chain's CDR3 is CASSLSQAFRASGYTF. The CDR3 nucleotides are TGTGCCAGCAGTTTATCGCAGGCGTTCAGGGCCTCTGGCTACACCTTC.

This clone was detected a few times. The CDR3 DNA is TGTGCCTGGAGGCGGGACGTGACTAATGAAAAACTGTTTTTT. Its protein is CAWRRDVTNEKLFF. The chain links TRBV30 to TRBJ1-4; D possibly corresponds to TRBD1 (5 bases). Trimming removed 3 bases at V and 2 bases at J, with 10 bases between. The CDR3 totals 14 residues. Germline assignment: CDR1 GTSNPN and CDR2 SVGIG (reference sequence).

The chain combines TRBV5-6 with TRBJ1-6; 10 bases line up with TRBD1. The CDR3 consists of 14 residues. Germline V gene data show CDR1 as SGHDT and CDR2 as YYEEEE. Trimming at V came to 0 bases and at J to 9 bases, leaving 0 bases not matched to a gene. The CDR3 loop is CASSLGDRGSPLHF. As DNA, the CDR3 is TGTGCCAGCAGCTTGGGGGACAGGGGTTCACCCCTCCACTTT.

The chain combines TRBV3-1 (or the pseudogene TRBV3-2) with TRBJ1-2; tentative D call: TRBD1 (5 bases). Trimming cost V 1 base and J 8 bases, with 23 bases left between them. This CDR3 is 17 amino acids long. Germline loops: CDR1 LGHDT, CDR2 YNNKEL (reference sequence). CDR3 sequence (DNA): TGTGCCAGCAGCCAAGTAAATCTGGGCAGGGATCGGTGGGGCTACACCTTC. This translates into CASSQVNLGRDRWGYTF.

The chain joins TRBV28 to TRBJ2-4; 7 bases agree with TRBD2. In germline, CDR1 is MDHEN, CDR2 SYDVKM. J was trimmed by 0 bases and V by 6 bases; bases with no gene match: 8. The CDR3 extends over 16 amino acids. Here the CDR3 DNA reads TGTGCCAGCAGCCCGGGAGGCTCTCTAGCCAAAAACATTCAGTACTTC. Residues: CASSPGGSLAKNIQYF.

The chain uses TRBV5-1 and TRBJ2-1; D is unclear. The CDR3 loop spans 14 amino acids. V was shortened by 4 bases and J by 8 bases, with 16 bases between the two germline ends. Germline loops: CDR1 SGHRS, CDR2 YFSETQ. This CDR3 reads CASSPSDPRYEQFF. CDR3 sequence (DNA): TGCGCCAGCAGCCCATCTGATCCTAGGTATGAGCAGTTCTTC.

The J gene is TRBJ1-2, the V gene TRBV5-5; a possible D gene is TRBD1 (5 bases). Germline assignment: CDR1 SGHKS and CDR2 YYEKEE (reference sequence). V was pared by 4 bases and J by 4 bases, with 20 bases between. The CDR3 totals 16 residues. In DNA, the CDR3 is TGTGCCAGCAGCATGGGGGGTCCAGGGATTTCCTATGGCTACACCTTC. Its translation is CASSMGGPGISYGYTF.

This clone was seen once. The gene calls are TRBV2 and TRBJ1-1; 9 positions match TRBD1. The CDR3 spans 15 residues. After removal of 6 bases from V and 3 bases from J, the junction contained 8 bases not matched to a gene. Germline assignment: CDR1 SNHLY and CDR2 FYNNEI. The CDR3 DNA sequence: TGTGCCAGCAGGGCGGAACAGGGGGCTTACACTGAAGCTTTCTTT. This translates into CASRAEQGAYTEAFF.

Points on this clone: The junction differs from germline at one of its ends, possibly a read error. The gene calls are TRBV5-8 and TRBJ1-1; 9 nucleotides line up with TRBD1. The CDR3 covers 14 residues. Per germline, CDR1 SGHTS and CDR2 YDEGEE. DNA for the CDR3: TGTGCCAGCAGGTTGGACAGGGGTATACCTGAAGCTTTCTTT. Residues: CASRLDRGIPEAFF.

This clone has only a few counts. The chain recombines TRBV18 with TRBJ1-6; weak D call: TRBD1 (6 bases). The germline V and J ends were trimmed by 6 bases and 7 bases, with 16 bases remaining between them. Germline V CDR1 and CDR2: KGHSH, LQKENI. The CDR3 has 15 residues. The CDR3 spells CASSHDRSGNSPLHF. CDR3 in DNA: TGTGCCAGCTCGCACGACAGGTCCGGGAATTCACCCCTCCACTTT.

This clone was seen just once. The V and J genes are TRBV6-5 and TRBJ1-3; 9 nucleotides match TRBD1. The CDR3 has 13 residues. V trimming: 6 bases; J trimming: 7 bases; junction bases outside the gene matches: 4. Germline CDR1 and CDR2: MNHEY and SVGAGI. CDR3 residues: CASSATGGNTIYF. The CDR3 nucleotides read TGTGCCAGCAGCGCGACAGGGGGGAACACCATATATTTT.

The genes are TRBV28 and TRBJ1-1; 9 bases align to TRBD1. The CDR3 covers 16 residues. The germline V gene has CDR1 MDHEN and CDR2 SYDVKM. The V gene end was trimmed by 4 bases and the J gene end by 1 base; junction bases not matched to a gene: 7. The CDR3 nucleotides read TGTGCCAGCAGTTACAGGGGGCTTAGGAAGAACACTGAAGCTTTCTTT. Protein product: CASSYRGLRKNTEAFF.

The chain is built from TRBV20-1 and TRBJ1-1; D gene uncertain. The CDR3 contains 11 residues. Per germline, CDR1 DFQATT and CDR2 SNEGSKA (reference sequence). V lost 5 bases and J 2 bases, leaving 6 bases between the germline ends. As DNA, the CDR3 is TGCAGTGCTCGACTAAACACTGAAGCTTTCTTT. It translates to CSARLNTEAFF.

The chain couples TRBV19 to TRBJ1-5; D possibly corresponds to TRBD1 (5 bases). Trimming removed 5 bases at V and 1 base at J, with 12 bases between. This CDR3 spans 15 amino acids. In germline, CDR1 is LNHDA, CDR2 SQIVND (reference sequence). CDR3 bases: TGTGCCAGTAGTGCCGGACAACGGAGCAATCAGCCCCAGCATTTT. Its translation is CASSAGQRSNQPQHF.

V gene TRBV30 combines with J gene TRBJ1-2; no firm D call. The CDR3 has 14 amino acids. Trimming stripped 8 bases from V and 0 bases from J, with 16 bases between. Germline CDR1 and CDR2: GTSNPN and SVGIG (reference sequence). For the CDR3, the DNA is TGTGCCCTCACACAATTCCTGACTAACTATGGCTACACCTTC. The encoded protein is CALTQFLTNYGYTF.

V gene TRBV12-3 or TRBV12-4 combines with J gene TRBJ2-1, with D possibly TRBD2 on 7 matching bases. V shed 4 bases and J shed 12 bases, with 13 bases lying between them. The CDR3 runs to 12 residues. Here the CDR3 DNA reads TGTGCCAGCAGTTCCACAGGGAGGGTGCAGTTCTTC. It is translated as CASSSTGRVQFF.

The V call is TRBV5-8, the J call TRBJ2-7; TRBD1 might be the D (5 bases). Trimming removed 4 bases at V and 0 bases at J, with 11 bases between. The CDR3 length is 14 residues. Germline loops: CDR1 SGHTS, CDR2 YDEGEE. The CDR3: CASSAHRFSYEQYF. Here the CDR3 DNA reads TGTGCCAGCAGCGCGCACAGGTTCTCCTACGAGCAGTACTTC.

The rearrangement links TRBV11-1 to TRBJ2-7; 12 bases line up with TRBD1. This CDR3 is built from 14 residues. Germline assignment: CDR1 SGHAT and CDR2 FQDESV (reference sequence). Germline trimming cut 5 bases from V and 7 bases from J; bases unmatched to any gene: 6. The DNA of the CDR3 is TGTGCCAGCAGCCAGGGACAGGGGGCAAGGGAGCAGTACTTC. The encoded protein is CASSQGQGAREQYF.

The chain's CDR3 is CASRTGNYGYTF. As DNA, the CDR3 is TGTGCCAGCAGAACAGGGAACTATGGCTACACCTTC. The genes are TRBV2 and TRBJ1-2, with D possibly being TRBD1 (6 bases). Trimming took 6 bases from V and 2 from J, leaving 7 bases between them. The CDR3 is 12 residues long. Germline values: CDR1 SNHLY, CDR2 FYNNEI.

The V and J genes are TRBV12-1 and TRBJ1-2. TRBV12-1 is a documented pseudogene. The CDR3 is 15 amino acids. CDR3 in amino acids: CASSYRGAANYGYTF. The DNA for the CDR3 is TGTGCCAGCAGCTATCGGGGAGCGGCTAACTATGGCTACACCTTC.

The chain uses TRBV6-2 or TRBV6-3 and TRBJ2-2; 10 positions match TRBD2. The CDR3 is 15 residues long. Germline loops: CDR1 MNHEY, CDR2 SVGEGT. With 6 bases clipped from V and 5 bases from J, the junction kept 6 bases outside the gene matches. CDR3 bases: TGTGCCAGCAGCCCACTAGCGGGGAGAACCGGGGAGCTGTTTTTT. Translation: CASSPLAGRTGELFF.

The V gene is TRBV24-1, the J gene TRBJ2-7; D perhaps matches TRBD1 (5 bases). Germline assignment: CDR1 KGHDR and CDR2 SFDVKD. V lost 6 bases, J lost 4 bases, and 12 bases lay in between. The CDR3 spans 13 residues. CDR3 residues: CATSQEGDYEQYF. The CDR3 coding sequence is TGTGCCACCAGTCAGGAAGGGGATTACGAGCAGTACTTC.

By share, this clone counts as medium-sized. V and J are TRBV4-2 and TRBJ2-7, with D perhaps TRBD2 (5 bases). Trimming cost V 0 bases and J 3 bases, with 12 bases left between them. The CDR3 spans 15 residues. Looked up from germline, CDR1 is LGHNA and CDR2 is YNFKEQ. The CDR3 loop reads CASSQETRTVYEQYF. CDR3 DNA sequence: TGTGCCAGCAGCCAAGAAACTAGGACGGTCTACGAGCAGTACTTC.

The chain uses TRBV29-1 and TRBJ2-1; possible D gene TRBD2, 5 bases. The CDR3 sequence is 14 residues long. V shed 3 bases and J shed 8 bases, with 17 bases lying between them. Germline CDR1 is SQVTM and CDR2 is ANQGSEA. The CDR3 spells CSVEGAGALDEQFF. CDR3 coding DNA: TGCAGCGTTGAGGGCGCGGGTGCTTTGGATGAGCAGTTCTTC.

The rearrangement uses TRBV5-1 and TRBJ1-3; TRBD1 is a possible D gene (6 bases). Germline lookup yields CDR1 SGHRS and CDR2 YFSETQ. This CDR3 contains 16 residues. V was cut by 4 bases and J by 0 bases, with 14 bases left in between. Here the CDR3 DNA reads TGCGCCAGCAGCCAGGACAGTGTCTCCTCTGGAAACACCATATATTTT. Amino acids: CASSQDSVSSGNTIYF.

CDR3 region: CASSYWTAGELFF. CDR3 coding DNA: TGCGCCAGCAGCTATTGGACAGCTGGGGAGCTGTTTTTT. The chain carries TRBV5-1 and TRBJ2-2, with a tentative D call TRBD1 (6 bases). The CDR3 length is 13 residues. With 3 bases removed from V and 8 bases from J, the gap between germline ends came to 11 bases. Germline V gene data show CDR1 as SGHRS and CDR2 as YFSETQ.

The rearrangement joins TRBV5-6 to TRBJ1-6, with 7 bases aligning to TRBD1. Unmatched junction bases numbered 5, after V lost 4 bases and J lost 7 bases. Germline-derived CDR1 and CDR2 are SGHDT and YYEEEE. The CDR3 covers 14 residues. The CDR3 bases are TGTGCCAGCAGCCTTATAGGGGGCAATTCACCCCTCCACTTT. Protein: CASSLIGGNSPLHF.